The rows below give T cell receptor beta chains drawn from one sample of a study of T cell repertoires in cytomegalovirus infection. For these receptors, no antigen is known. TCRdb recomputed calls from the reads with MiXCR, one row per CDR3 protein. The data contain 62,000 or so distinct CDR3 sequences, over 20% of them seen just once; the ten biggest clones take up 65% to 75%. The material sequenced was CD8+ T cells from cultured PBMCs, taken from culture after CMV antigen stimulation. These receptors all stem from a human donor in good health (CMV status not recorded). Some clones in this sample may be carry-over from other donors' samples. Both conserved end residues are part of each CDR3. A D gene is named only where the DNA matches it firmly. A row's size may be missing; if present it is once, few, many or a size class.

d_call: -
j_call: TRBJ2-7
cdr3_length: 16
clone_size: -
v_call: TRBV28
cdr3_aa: CASSLYRGRSSYEQYF
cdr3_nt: TGTGCCAGCAGTTTATACCGGGGACGGAGCTCCTACGAGCAGTACTTC

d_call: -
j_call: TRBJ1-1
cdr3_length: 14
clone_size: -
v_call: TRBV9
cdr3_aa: CASSSFGTDPEAFF
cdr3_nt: TGTGCCAGCAGCAGCTTCGGGACGGACCCTGAAGCTTTCTTT

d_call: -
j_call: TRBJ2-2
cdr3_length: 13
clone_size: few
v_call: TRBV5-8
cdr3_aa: CARRDILTGELFF
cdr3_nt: TGTGCCCGGAGGGACATCTTAACCGGGGAGCTGTTTTTT

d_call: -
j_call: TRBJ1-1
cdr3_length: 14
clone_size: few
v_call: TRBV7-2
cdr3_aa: CASSTRGLYTEAFF
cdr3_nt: TGTGCCAGCAGTACCCGGGGCTTGTACACTGAAGCTTTCTTT

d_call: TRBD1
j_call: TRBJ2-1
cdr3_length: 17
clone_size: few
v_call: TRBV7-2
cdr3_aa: CASSSPGTGYPYNEQFF
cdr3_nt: TGTGCCAGCAGCTCTCCCGGGACAGGGTATCCCTACAATGAGCAGTTCTTC

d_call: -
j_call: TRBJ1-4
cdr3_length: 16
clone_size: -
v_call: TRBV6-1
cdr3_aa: CASSESPGGRNEKLFF
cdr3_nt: TGTGCCAGCAGTGAATCGCCCGGGGGCCGTAATGAAAAACTGTTTTTT

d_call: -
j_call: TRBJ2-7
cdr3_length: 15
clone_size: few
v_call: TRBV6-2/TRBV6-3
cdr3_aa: CASSDGTRSLYEQYF
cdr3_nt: TGTGCCAGCAGCGATGGGACCCGTTCCCTCTACGAGCAGTACTTC

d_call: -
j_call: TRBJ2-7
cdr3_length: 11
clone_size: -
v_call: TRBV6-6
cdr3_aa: CASRYLSEQYF
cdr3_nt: TGTGCCAGCCGTTACCTCTCCGAGCAGTACTTC

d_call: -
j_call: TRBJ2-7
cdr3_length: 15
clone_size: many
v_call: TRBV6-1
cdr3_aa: CATKRGTGESYEQYF
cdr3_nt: TGTGCCACAAAACGTGGGACGGGGGAATCCTACGAGCAGTACTTC

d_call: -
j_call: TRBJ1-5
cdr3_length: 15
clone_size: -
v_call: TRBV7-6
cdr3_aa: CASSLARGVNQPQHF
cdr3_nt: TGTGCCAGCAGCTTAGCGAGGGGAGTCAATCAGCCCCAGCATTTT

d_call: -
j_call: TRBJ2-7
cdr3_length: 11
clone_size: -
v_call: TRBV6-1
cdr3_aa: CASSISYEQYF
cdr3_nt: TGTGCCAGCAGTATTAGCTACGAGCAGTACTTC

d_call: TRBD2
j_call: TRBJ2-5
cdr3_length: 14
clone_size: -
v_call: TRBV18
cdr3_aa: CASSPETGRETQYF
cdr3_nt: TGTGCCAGCTCACCAGAGACCGGGAGGGAGACCCAGTACTTC

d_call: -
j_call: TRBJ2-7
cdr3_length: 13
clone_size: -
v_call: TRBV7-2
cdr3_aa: CASSLPGSYEQYF
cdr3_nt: TGTGCCAGCAGCTTACCGGGATCCTACGAGCAGTACTTC

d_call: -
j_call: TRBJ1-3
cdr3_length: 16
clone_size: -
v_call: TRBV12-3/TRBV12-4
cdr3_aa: CASSLSAIHSGNTIYF
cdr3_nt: TGTGCCAGCAGTTTATCCGCGATCCACTCTGGAAACACCATATATTTT

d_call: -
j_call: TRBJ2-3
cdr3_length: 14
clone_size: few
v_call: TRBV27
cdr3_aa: CASSLLADTDTQYF
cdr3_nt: TGTGCCAGCAGTTTATTAGCGGACACAGATACGCAGTATTTT

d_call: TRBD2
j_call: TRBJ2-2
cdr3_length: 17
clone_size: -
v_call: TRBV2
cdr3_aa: CASSLSLGGGTGGELFF
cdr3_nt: TGTGCCAGCAGTCTCTCCTTAGGCGGGGGGACCGGCGGGGAGCTGTTTTTT

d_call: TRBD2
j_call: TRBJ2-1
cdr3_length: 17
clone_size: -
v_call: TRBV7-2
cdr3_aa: CASSLPSAGGSANEQFF
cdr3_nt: TGTGCCAGCAGCTTACCTTCAGCGGGGGGTTCCGCCAATGAGCAGTTCTTC

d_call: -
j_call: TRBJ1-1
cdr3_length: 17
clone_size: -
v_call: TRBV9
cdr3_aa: CASSVVVQGRVNTEAFF
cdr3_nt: TGTGCCAGCAGCGTAGTAGTGCAGGGAAGAGTGAACACTGAAGCTTTCTTT

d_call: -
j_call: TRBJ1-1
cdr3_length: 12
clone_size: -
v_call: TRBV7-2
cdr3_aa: CASSLARGEAFF
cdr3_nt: TGTGCCAGCAGCTTAGCGCGAGGTGAAGCTTTCTTT

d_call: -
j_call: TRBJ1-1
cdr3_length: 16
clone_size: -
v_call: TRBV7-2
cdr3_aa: CASRINRGAGNTEAFF
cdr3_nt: TGTGCCAGCAGAATCAATCGGGGGGCGGGAAACACTGAAGCTTTCTTT

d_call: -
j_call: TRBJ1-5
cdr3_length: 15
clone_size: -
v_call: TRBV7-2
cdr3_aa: CASSLQGISNQPQHF
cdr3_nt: TGTGCCAGCAGCTTGCAGGGGATTAGCAATCAGCCCCAGCATTTT